This passage covers 5 T cell receptor beta chains from one sample sequenced in a study of T cell changes during pregnancy in multiple sclerosis. Profiling relied on immunoSEQ multiplex PCR, and the TCRdb table lists in-frame clones only, not all of them. The repertoire consists of some 100,000 clones, with about 91% occurring once and the leading ten covering over 2.5%. The sequences come from peripheral blood, collected in the second trimester of pregnancy. The source of these receptors is a female donor with multiple sclerosis, enrolled in a pregnancy study.

Concerning this clone itself: A read error may produce the germline difference seen at one junction end. The V and J genes are TRBV7-6 and TRBJ2-7; no clear D gene. CDR1 and CDR2 from the germline V gene are SGHVS and FNYEAQ. The CDR3 is 14 residues long. The chain's CDR3 is CASSPGSSSYEQYF. The CDR3 coding sequence is TGTGCTAGCAGCCCCGGGTCTTCTTCCTACGAGCAGTACTTC.

The chain uses TRBV28 and TRBJ2-6; 10 nucleotides align to TRBD1. Trimming removed 4 bases from V and 4 bases from J; junction bases left unmatched: 10. CDR1 MDHEN and CDR2 SYDVKM come from the germline V gene. The CDR3 sequence is 18 residues long. As DNA, the CDR3 is TGTGCCAGCAGTTCTGGGACAGGGGCCCCTTTGGGGGCCAACGTCCTGACTTTC. Protein sequence: CASSSGTGAPLGANVLTF.

This clone has just a few counts. Distinct nucleotide sequences in the sample also encode this CDR3. The chain employs TRBV28 and TRBJ2-7; a weak D match, TRBD1 (6 bases). The germline V gene encodes CDR1 MDHEN and CDR2 SYDVKM. The CDR3 is 13 residues long. Trimming took 5 bases from V and 4 from J, leaving 12 bases between them. The CDR3 coding sequence is TGTGCCAGCAGTAGTGGGGGCCCTTACGAGCAGTACTTC. It codes for CASSSGGPYEQYF.

The gene calls are TRBV27 and TRBJ2-7; TRBD2 agrees at 7 bases. This CDR3 contains 14 residues. Germline assignment: CDR1 MNHEY and CDR2 SMNVEV (reference sequence). V gave up 2 bases and J gave up 7 bases; unmatched junction bases: 8. The CDR3 DNA is TGTGCCAGCAGTTTAGCTGCAGGGACTAATGAGCAGTACTTC. Amino acid sequence: CASSLAAGTNEQYF.

This clone was counted ten times or more. In DNA, the CDR3 is TGCGCCAGCAGTTCCGGGACAGGGGGGTACGAGCAGTACTTC. Translated: CASSSGTGGYEQYF. This chain links TRBV10-1 with TRBJ2-7; 11 nucleotides agree with TRBD1. This CDR3 is 14 amino acids long. V shed 5 bases and J 4 bases; nucleotides not matched to a gene: 4. Germline V gene lookup returns CDR1 WNHNN and CDR2 SYGVQD (reference sequence).